The 9 T cell receptor beta chains given below trace back to one sample, sequenced in a study. TCRdb redid the calling of the 5' RACE reads with MiXCR, one entry per CDR3 protein. The sample comprises 8,500 to 9,000 distinct CDR3 sequences, roughly a quarter of which are singletons, and approximately 4.6% rests with the top ten. Material: naive CD4+ T cells sorted from a lymph node. Specified subset: naive CD4+ T cells, CD4+CD45RA+CD25-. The source is a female donor with breast cancer.

A note on this clonotype: The junction shows a germline mismatch at one end, possibly a read error. The genes are TRBV5-1 and TRBJ2-5, with D tentatively TRBD2 (6 bases). The CDR3 has 12 residues. Germline V gene lookup returns CDR1 SGHRS and CDR2 YFSETQ. The CDR3 region has the DNA TGCGCCAGCAGCTTGGCGGGAGAGACCCAGTGCTTC. Its translation is CASSLAGETQCF.

Judged by abundance, this clonotype is medium-sized. The chain combines TRBV7-9 with TRBJ1-1, with TRBD1 matching 10 bases. Germline V gene data show CDR1 as SEHNR and CDR2 as FQNEAQ (reference sequence). V lost 6 bases to trimming and J lost 6 bases; unmatched junction nucleotides: 7. The CDR3 consists of 14 residues. CDR3 bases: TGTGCCAGCAGGAGAGGGACAGGGGTCTCTGAAGCTTTCTTT. Amino acid sequence: CASRRGTGVSEAFF. The full variable domain, rest sourced from reference TRBV7-9 and TRBJ1-1, is DTGVSQNPRHKITKRGQNVTFRCDPISEHNRLYWYRQTLGQGPEFLTYFQNEAQLEKSRLLSDRFSAERPKGSFSTLEIQRTEQGDSAMYLCASRRGTGVSEAFFGQGTRLTVV.

By frequency in the sample, this clonotype is medium-sized. This chain connects TRBV12-3 or TRBV12-4 to TRBJ2-1, with D perhaps TRBD1 (5 bases). The ends were cut back, 5 bases at V and 10 bases at J, with 15 bases in the middle. CDR3 length: 13 residues. The CDR3 region has the DNA TGTGCCAGCAGTCGCCCGGACACTCTCGAGCAGTTCTTC. It encodes CASSRPDTLEQFF.

CDR3 in amino acids: CASSFSGGASYNEQFF. In DNA, the CDR3 is TGTGCCAGCAGCTTTAGCGGGGGGGCATCCTACAATGAGCAGTTCTTC. V usage is TRBV5-4 and J usage is TRBJ2-1; 11 bases align to TRBD2. The V and J ends lost 2 bases and 1 base, in that order; junction bases with no gene match: 2. From germline, CDR1 is SGHNT and CDR2 YYREEE (reference sequence). This CDR3 has 16 amino acids.

In regard to this clonotype: A read error may be the cause here, since a much bigger clone is one base away. The rearrangement joins TRBV27 to TRBJ1-2; no clear D gene. CDR1 and CDR2 (germline): MNHEY, SMNVEV (reference sequence). The CDR3 length is 14 residues. In DNA form, the CDR3 reads TGTGCCAGCAGTTCCATCCGGGGAAACTATGGCCACACCTTC. Translating gives CASSSIRGNYGHTF.

In its sample, this clonotype ranks as medium-sized. The chain combines TRBV5-1 with TRBJ2-1; the D gene is possibly TRBD2 (5 bases). With 0 bases removed from V and 7 bases from J, the gap between germline ends came to 14 bases. The CDR3 runs 15 residues. Germline lookup yields CDR1 SGHRS and CDR2 YFSETQ. The chain's CDR3 is CASSLVSLVDNEQFF. The CDR3, as DNA: TGCGCCAGCAGCTTGGTGTCACTAGTTGATAATGAGCAGTTCTTC. Full variable domain (missing parts from reference TRBV5-1 and TRBJ2-1): KAGVTQTPRYLIKTRGQQVTLSCSPISGHRSVSWYQQTPGQGLQFLFEYFSETQRNKGNFPGRFSGRQFSNSRSEMNVSTLELGDSALYLCASSLVSLVDNEQFFGPGTRLTVL.

In the case of this clonotype: One end of the junction is discordant with germline, which a read error may explain. The V and J genes are TRBV20-1 and TRBJ2-7; weak D call: TRBD1 (6 bases). The CDR3 covers 13 residues. CDR1 is DFQATT and CDR2 is SNEGSKA in the germline V gene (reference sequence). This CDR3 reads CSAQLAQGWGQYF. As DNA, the CDR3 is TGTAGTGCGCAACTGGCACAGGGTTGGGGGCAGTACTTC.

This clonotype counts as medium-sized (0.01 to 0.1%). The chain links TRBV20-1 to TRBJ2-7, with TRBD2 matching 12 bases. The CDR3 extends over 15 amino acids. The germline V gene has CDR1 DFQATT and CDR2 SNEGSKA (reference sequence). V shed 4 bases, J shed 3 bases, and the junction held 7 bases outside the gene matches. The DNA of the CDR3 is TGCAGTGCTAAGGGGGGGACTAGCGGGTTCTACGAGCAGTACTTC. This encodes CSAKGGTSGFYEQYF.

This clonotype was recorded at least ten times. The V gene is TRBV2, the J gene TRBJ2-3; 8 positions agree with TRBD1. Germline CDR1 and CDR2: SNHLY and FYNNEI. This CDR3 region has 18 residues. The V gene end was trimmed by 5 bases and the J gene end by 0 bases; junction bases not matched to a gene: 13. This CDR3 reads CASSTPTRTGSSTDTQYF. The DNA for the CDR3 is TGTGCCAGCAGTACACCTACCCGGACAGGGTCGAGCACAGATACGCAGTATTTT.